The sequence of this T cell receptor (beta chain) was determined in a study of T cells in Graves' hyperthyroidism and ophthalmopathy. The study's findings and limits: Appearing also in blood were most of the thyroid clonotypes expanded above 0.001. A 13 V-J signature model discriminated ophthalmopathy versus stable hyperthyroidism.

With regard to this clonotype: Its cognate antigen is unknown.

Those with hyperthyroidism were 18 to 65 years old, newly diagnosed, and ill for under 2 months. On the basis of clinical symptoms, serum thyroxine and TRAb, thyroid ultrasound and orbital computed tomography, diagnoses were made. Trimming removed 3 bases from V and 5 bases from J, with 25 bases in between. The germline gives CDR1 LGHDT, CDR2 YNNKEL (reference sequence). The length of the CDR3 is 18 residues. Amplification of TCR beta CDR3 regions was performed using RNA transcripts as template. The HTBI primer set served for first-round RT-PCR of the TCR CDR3. TCRdb ran MiXCR on the multiplex PCR reads and lists one entry per CDR3 protein. The sample yields some 510,000 distinct CDR3 sequences, 20% seen once.

The sequenced sample was blood. The TCR comes from a man aged 18 to 35 with Graves' hyperthyroidism. The chain links TRBV3-1 to TRBJ1-1; weak D call: TRBD1 (6 bases). CDR3 loop: CASSQRIPTGLSDTEAFF. In DNA form, the CDR3 reads TGTGCCAGCAGCCAGAGGATACCCACAGGGCTTTCCGATACTGAAGCTTTCTTT.